The 14 T cell receptor beta chains below come from one sample, sequenced in a study of blood T cells in healthy people across ages. Then a second PCR, running about 6 to 12 cycles, was carried out with a sample-barcoded 5' primer and a J-beta primer mix. MiXCR, run by TCRdb on the 5' RACE reads, gives a single entry per CDR3 protein. The table shows over 1,500,000 distinct CDR3 sequences, with around 48% occurring only once. Source material: blood. These receptor sequences come from a middle-aged woman in good health.

This clonotype showed up just a few times. V is TRBV20-1 and J is TRBJ2-6; the match to TRBD1 covers 8 bases. Trimming removed 2 bases from V and 2 bases from J; junction bases left unmatched: 11. Germline V lookup: CDR1 DFQATT, CDR2 SNEGSKA (reference sequence). There are 18 residues in the CDR3. The CDR3 coding sequence is TGCAGTGCTAGAATACCCGGGACAGGAGCTACTGGGGCCAACGTCCTGACTTTC. This translates into CSARIPGTGATGANVLTF.

This clonotype appeared once. J is TRBJ2-3 and V is TRBV7-2; a possible D gene is TRBD1 (5 bases). The V gene's germline CDR1 is SGHTA and CDR2 FQGNSA. This CDR3 contains 16 residues. V was cut by 1 base and J by 6 bases, with 17 bases left in between. The CDR3 reads CASSLVQGINDDTQYF. The CDR3, as DNA: TGTGCCAGCAGCTTAGTCCAGGGCATAAATGACGATACGCAGTATTTT.

The chain recombines TRBV5-6 with TRBJ2-6; D may correspond to TRBD1 or TRBD2 (5 bases each). Germline V lookup: CDR1 SGHDT, CDR2 YYEEEE. The CDR3 covers 18 residues. V was trimmed by 4 bases and J by 0 bases, leaving 17 bases between them. The CDR3 coding sequence is TGTGCCAGCAGCACCCTACGGGACGTTTCCTCTGGGGCCAACGTCCTGACTTTC. Translated: CASSTLRDVSSGANVLTF.

The rearrangement joins TRBV2 to TRBJ1-5; D possibly corresponds to TRBD1 (5 bases). The V gene lost 3 bases and the J gene lost 0 bases, with 9 bases spanning the gap. Germline assignment: CDR1 SNHLY and CDR2 FYNNEI. The CDR3 length is 15 residues. CDR3 region: CASSDGRVSNQPQHF. DNA for the CDR3: TGTGCCAGCAGTGATGGCAGGGTTAGCAATCAGCCCCAGCATTTT.

This clonotype was counted only a few times. This sequence joins TRBV2 and TRBJ2-5, with D perhaps TRBD2 (5 bases). The J call is uncertain, as TRBJ2-7 better fits the DNA end. The CDR3 covers 15 residues. Germline V gene sequence: CDR1 SNHLY, CDR2 FYNNEI. The DNA for the CDR3 is TGTGCCAGCAGTCGCCTCGGGGTTCAGGCCTACGAGCAGTACTTC. It encodes CASSRLGVQAYEQYF.

The genes are TRBV6-2 or TRBV6-3 and TRBJ2-3; D call uncertain. The CDR3 has 13 residues. V shed 7 bases and J shed 1 base, with 9 bases lying between them. Germline V gene data show CDR1 as MNHEY and CDR2 as SVGEGT. As DNA, the CDR3 is TGTGCCAGCACCGCCCGGGGCACAGATACGCAGTATTTT. It specifies CASTARGTDTQYF.

This clonotype came up a few times. The chain couples TRBV12-3 or TRBV12-4 to TRBJ2-3, with TRBD1 as a possible D gene (6 bases). V lost 6 bases, J lost 2 bases, and 15 bases lay in between. This CDR3 is built from 15 residues. CDR3 residues: CASRMTGTYTDTQYF. DNA for the CDR3: TGTGCCAGCAGGATGACAGGAACATACACAGATACGCAGTATTTT.

This clonotype was detected a few times. The genes are TRBV28 and TRBJ1-6, with 9 bases lining up with TRBD1. With V trimmed by 2 bases and J by 7 bases, 3 bases remained unmatched. The germline V gene has CDR1 MDHEN and CDR2 SYDVKM. The length of the CDR3 is 15 residues. The CDR3 reads CASSLGTGSNSPLHF. The CDR3 nucleotides are TGTGCCAGCAGTTTAGGGACAGGGAGCAATTCACCCCTCCACTTT. Complete variable domain (other parts from reference TRBV28 and TRBJ1-6): DVKVTQSSRYLVKRTGEKVFLECVQDMDHENMFWYRQDPGLGLRLIYFSYDVKMKEKGDIPEGYSVSREKKERFSLILESASTNQTSMYLCASSLGTGSNSPLHFGNGTRLTVT.

To note about this clonotype: Germline and junction disagree at one end, which may indicate a read error. The genes are TRBV7-2 and TRBJ2-7, with TRBD2 matching 10 bases. Germline V gene data show CDR1 as SGHTA and CDR2 as FQGNSA. The CDR3 sequence is 16 residues long. CDR3 DNA: TGTGCCAGCAACTTAAATAGCGGGGGGCTAACCTACGAGCAGTACTTC. Translation gives CASNLNSGGLTYEQYF.

This chain joins TRBV27 and TRBJ2-3; TRBD2 might be the D (7 bases). Germline V CDR1 and CDR2: MNHEY, SMNVEV (reference sequence). The CDR3 runs 16 residues. V was cut by 8 bases and J by 3 bases, with 21 bases left in between. For the CDR3, the DNA is TGTGCCAGCTGCCGGGGAGGGGGGGGGCCTACAGATACGCAGTATTTT. This codes for CASCRGGGGPTDTQYF.

The chain is built from TRBV7-6 and TRBJ2-7, with 12 bases fitting TRBD2. Germline V gene lookup returns CDR1 SGHVS and CDR2 FNYEAQ. The CDR3 consists of 17 residues. J was trimmed by 3 bases and V by 4 bases; bases with no gene match: 10. The CDR3 sequence is CASSWTSGDGLVYEQYF. Written as DNA, the CDR3 is TGTGCCAGCAGCTGGACTAGCGGGGATGGGCTTGTCTACGAGCAGTACTTC.

The V gene is TRBV28, the J gene TRBJ2-3, with D perhaps matching TRBD2 (6 bases). Between the trimmed V and J ends, which lost 11 bases and 4 bases, there was a span of 19 bases. The CDR3 is 14 residues long. CDR1 and CDR2 from the germline V gene are MDHEN and SYDVKM. The CDR3 region has the DNA TGTGCCGCCAATTCTGGAGGGCCCTCAGATACGCAGTATTTT. Translating it yields CAANSGGPSDTQYF.

The CDR3 DNA follows: TGCGCCAGCAGCTTGGTACCGGGGACGGACTACGAGCAGTACTTC. Translating it yields CASSLVPGTDYEQYF. This chain connects TRBV5-1 to TRBJ2-7; the D gene could be TRBD1 or TRBD2 (5 bases each). Trimming cost V 0 bases and J 3 bases, with 13 bases left between them. The germline CDR1 and CDR2 sequences are SGHRS and YFSETQ. The CDR3 length is 15 residues. Together with reference TRBV5-1 and TRBJ2-7, the CDR3 gives the full variable domain: KAGVTQTPRYLIKTRGQQVTLSCSPISGHRSVSWYQQTPGQGLQFLFEYFSETQRNKGNFPGRFSGRQFSNSRSEMNVSTLELGDSALYLCASSLVPGTDYEQYFGPGTRLTVT.

Written as DNA, the CDR3 is TGTGCCAGCAGGCGGACTAGCGGGGGGGGGAATGAGCAGTTCTTC. Translation gives CASRRTSGGGNEQFF. The chain uses TRBV4-2 and TRBJ2-1, with 15 bases fitting TRBD2. This CDR3 comprises 15 residues. Trimming at V came to 6 bases and at J to 7 bases, leaving 4 bases not matched to a gene. CDR1 and CDR2 (germline): LGHNA, YNFKEQ.